The 24 T cell receptor beta chains below all came from one sample that was sequenced in a study of cytomegalovirus exposure and HLA in healthy donors. The primer mix had 60 Vbeta and 13 Jbeta primers. Sequencing was performed with immunoSEQ multiplex PCR; in TCRdb, only in-frame clones are kept and a portion is missing. The sample comprises some 220,000 clones, 70% to 90% of which are singletons, and roughly 0.26% rests with the top ten. Sequences were obtained from PBMCs. The source is a girl under 10 years old in good health and CMV-seronegative.

This chain connects TRBV19 to TRBJ2-6; 10 bases fit TRBD1. With 5 bases clipped from V and 1 base from J, the junction kept 11 bases outside the gene matches. This CDR3 region has 19 residues. Germline CDR1 LNHDA, CDR2 SQIVND (reference sequence). In DNA, the CDR3 is TGTGCCAGTAGTGCCCGCCCCGGGACAGGGGCATCTGGGGCCAACGTCCTGACTTTC. Its translation is CASSARPGTGASGANVLTF.

This chain uses TRBV18 with TRBJ2-1; TRBD1 matches 11 bases. Germline CDR1 reads KGHSH; CDR2 reads LQKENI. Germline trimming cut 3 bases from V and 3 bases from J; bases unmatched to any gene: 4. The CDR3 covers 16 residues. Here the CDR3 reads CASSPSGTGGYNEQFF. The CDR3 coding sequence is TGTGCCAGCTCACCTTCGGGGACAGGGGGCTACAATGAGCAGTTCTTC.

The chain is built from TRBV9 and TRBJ2-3, with TRBD2 identical over 16 bases. The germline gives CDR1 SGDLS, CDR2 YYNGEE. The CDR3 contains 16 residues. Unmatched junction bases numbered 6, after V lost 4 bases and J lost 7 bases. DNA of the CDR3: TGTGCCAGCAGCCCGGGACTAGCGGGGGGGATTTATACGCAGTATTTT. It specifies CASSPGLAGGIYTQYF.

The V gene is TRBV19, the J gene TRBJ2-7, with 16 bases matching TRBD2. In germline, CDR1 is LNHDA, CDR2 SQIVND (reference sequence). V was clipped by 4 bases and J by 3 bases; unmatched bases: 3. This CDR3 comprises 16 residues. In DNA form, the CDR3 reads TGTGCCAGTAGTACTGGGACTAGCGGGGGGGTCTACGAGCAGTACTTC. Its protein is CASSTGTSGGVYEQYF. Variable domain in full (rest from reference TRBV19 and TRBJ2-7): DGGITQSPKYLFRKEGQNVTLSCEQNLNHDAMYWYRQDPGQGLRLIYYSQIVNDFQKGDIAEGYSVSREKKESFPLTVTSAQKNPTAFYLCASSTGTSGGVYEQYFGPGTRLTVT.

The chain combines TRBV6-5 with TRBJ2-7, with D unresolved. The CDR3 sequence is 12 residues long. Trimming removed 0 bases at V and 6 bases at J, with 6 bases between. Germline loops: CDR1 MNHEY, CDR2 SVGAGI. CDR3 DNA sequence: TGTGCCAGCAGTTACTCGATTAGCGAGCAGTACTTC. Protein sequence: CASSYSISEQYF.

The gene calls are TRBV27 and TRBJ2-1; perhaps TRBD2 as D (5 bases). Trimming removed 0 bases from V and 13 bases from J, with 10 bases in between. The CDR3 totals 12 residues. Germline V lookup: CDR1 MNHEY, CDR2 SMNVEV (reference sequence). CDR3 DNA sequence: TGTGCCAGCAGTTTATCTGCTAGCCCCCAGTTCTTC. It encodes CASSLSASPQFF.

About this clone: The germline gene is not matched at one end of the junction; a read error may be the cause. Other nucleotide sequences in the sample specify the same CDR3. The chain joins TRBV27 to TRBJ2-1, with unresolved D. From germline, CDR1 is MNHEY and CDR2 SMNVEV (reference sequence). The CDR3 has 13 amino acids. The CDR3 nucleotides read TGTGCCAGTAGTTTCAACAGTTACAATGAGCAGTTCTTC. Translating gives CASSFNSYNEQFF.

The chain links TRBV5-1 to TRBJ1-1; no firm D call. Germline-derived CDR1 and CDR2 are SGHRS and YFSETQ. This CDR3 is 15 amino acids long. Deletions cut 1 base from V and 8 bases from J, with 18 bases between. CDR3 amino acids: CASSLLASVLEEAFF. DNA for the CDR3: TGCGCCAGCAGCTTGTTAGCGTCCGTCCTCGAAGAAGCTTTCTTT.

The rearrangement uses TRBV5-1 and TRBJ1-1; D might be TRBD1 (6 bases). The germline V gene encodes CDR1 SGHRS and CDR2 YFSETQ. V shed 0 bases and J shed 4 bases, with 13 bases lying between them. This CDR3 is 15 amino acids long. The CDR3 coding sequence is TGCGCCAGCAGCTTGGAGCGGGGGGCCGGCACTGAAGCTTTCTTT. Protein product: CASSLERGAGTEAFF.

This sequence joins TRBV6-5 and TRBJ2-5; D is possibly TRBD1 (7 bases). The closer fit of TRBJ2-7 to the DNA end suggests the J call may be wrong. This CDR3 has 14 residues. Germline V gene sequence: CDR1 MNHEY, CDR2 SVGAGI. The CDR3 reads CASGGGAIFYEQYF. The CDR3 bases are TGTGCCAGCGGAGGGGGCGCTATCTTTTACGAGCAGTACTTC.

V gene TRBV2 combines with J gene TRBJ1-2, with D possibly matching TRBD1 (6 bases). The CDR3 loop spans 14 amino acids. Trimming pared 1 base from V and 8 bases from J, leaving 14 bases between. In germline, CDR1 is SNHLY, CDR2 FYNNEI. As DNA, the CDR3 is TGTGCCAGCAGTGAAGGTTTACAGGGCAGGGGCTACACCTTC. It yields the protein CASSEGLQGRGYTF.

The V and J genes are TRBV27 and TRBJ1-5; 8 bases agree with TRBD1. V was pared by 5 bases and J by 4 bases, with 4 bases of the junction left unmatched. The CDR3 sequence is 14 residues long. CDR1 and CDR2 from the germline V gene are MNHEY and SMNVEV (reference sequence). The CDR3 coding sequence is TGTGCCAGCAGTATACGACAGGGGAATCAGCCCCAGCATTTT. It specifies CASSIRQGNQPQHF.

The chain is built from TRBV5-1 and TRBJ2-3; 8 nucleotides agree with TRBD2. The junction had 11 bases not matched to a gene; V was cut back by 4 bases and J by 4 bases. Germline CDR1 reads SGHRS; CDR2 reads YFSETQ. This CDR3 comprises 16 residues. CDR3 nucleotides: TGCGCCAGCAGCACACCCAGCACGGGAGGGCCAGATACGCAGTATTTT. This codes for CASSTPSTGGPDTQYF.

V gene TRBV6-5 combines with J gene TRBJ1-2; 9 bases line up with TRBD1. Trimming at V came to 2 bases and at J to 8 bases, leaving 3 bases not matched to a gene. The V gene's germline CDR1 is MNHEY and CDR2 SVGAGI. CDR3 length: 13 residues. The CDR3 loop is CASSYTGGGGYTF. Written as DNA, the CDR3 is TGTGCCAGCAGTTACACAGGGGGCGGGGGCTACACCTTC.

V gene TRBV29-1 combines with J gene TRBJ2-1; D is uncertain. Germline lookup yields CDR1 SQVTM and CDR2 ANQGSEA. The CDR3 loop spans 13 amino acids. Trimming cost V 7 bases and J 1 base, with 11 bases left between them. The DNA of the CDR3 is TGCAGCGCCTTAGCTGCATCCTACAATGAGCAGTTCTTC. Protein product: CSALAASYNEQFF.

V and J are TRBV15 and TRBJ2-1, with TRBD2 identical over 7 bases. Germline trimming cut 5 bases from V and 7 bases from J; bases unmatched to any gene: 8. CDR1 LNHNV and CDR2 YYDKDF come from the germline V gene (reference sequence). The CDR3 loop spans 14 amino acids. Written as DNA, the CDR3 is TGTGCCACCAGCTTGCGGGAGAGGTTAAATGAGCAGTTCTTC. The encoded protein is CATSLRERLNEQFF.

This chain joins TRBV5-6 and TRBJ2-5, with D possibly TRBD2 on 6 matching bases. V was cut by 0 bases and J by 3 bases, with 12 bases left in between. Looked up from germline, CDR1 is SGHDT and CDR2 is YYEEEE. The CDR3 consists of 15 residues. CDR3 in amino acids: CASSLGGGVKETQYF. CDR3 coding DNA: TGTGCCAGCAGCTTGGGCGGCGGGGTCAAAGAGACCCAGTACTTC.

The rearrangement links TRBV5-1 to TRBJ2-2; possibly TRBD1 for D (5 bases). CDR1 and CDR2 (germline): SGHRS, YFSETQ. Trimming removed 3 bases at V and 0 bases at J, with 9 bases between. This CDR3 region has 15 residues. CDR3 in DNA: TGCGCCAGCAGCTCCCAGGGATCGAACACCGGGGAGCTGTTTTTT. Its translation: CASSSQGSNTGELFF.

The J gene is TRBJ1-5, the V gene TRBV19; D remains unclear. Germline CDR1 LNHDA, CDR2 SQIVND (reference sequence). The CDR3 contains 13 residues. Trimming cost V 3 bases and J 3 bases, with 6 bases left between them. The CDR3 region is CASSIGDNQPQHF. In nucleotides, the CDR3 is TGTGCCAGTAGTATCGGGGACAATCAGCCCCAGCATTTT.

The chain joins TRBV4-1 to TRBJ2-3; the D gene is possibly TRBD1 (5 bases). This CDR3 spans 14 amino acids. V shed 4 bases and J shed 3 bases, with 11 bases lying between them. CDR1 is MGHRA and CDR2 is YSYEKL in the germline V gene. CDR3 region: CASSPTGPTDTQYF. CDR3 in DNA: TGCGCCAGCAGCCCTACAGGACCAACAGATACGCAGTATTTT.

This chain links TRBV5-1 with TRBJ2-2; TRBD2 matches 8 bases. The V and J ends lost 7 bases and 2 bases, in that order; junction bases with no gene match: 10. The CDR3 contains 16 residues. The germline CDR1 and CDR2 sequences are SGHRS and YFSETQ. In DNA form, the CDR3 reads TGCGCCAGCTCCCCCAGACTAGCGAGCAACACCGGGGAGCTGTTTTTT. It yields the protein CASSPRLASNTGELFF. The full variable domain, completed using reference TRBV5-1 and TRBJ2-2, is KAGVTQTPRYLIKTRGQQVTLSCSPISGHRSVSWYQQTPGQGLQFLFEYFSETQRNKGNFPGRFSGRQFSNSRSEMNVSTLELGDSALYLCASSPRLASNTGELFFGEGSRLTVL.

The chain joins TRBV6-4 to TRBJ1-4; weak D call: TRBD1 (6 bases). Germline V CDR1 and CDR2: MRHNA, SNTAGT. Trimming cost V 5 bases and J 3 bases, with 13 bases left between them. The CDR3 runs to 15 residues. As DNA, the CDR3 is TGTGCCAGCAGTAGTACAGGGCTGCCTAATGAAAAACTGTTTTTT. Amino acids: CASSSTGLPNEKLFF.

The chain has TRBV27 and TRBJ2-1; 9 bases align to TRBD2. This CDR3 is 15 amino acids long. V lost 3 bases and J lost 5; bases outside the gene matches: 5. Looked up from germline, CDR1 is MNHEY and CDR2 is SMNVEV (reference sequence). The CDR3 DNA is TGTGCCAGCAGTTTCTCGGGACTAGCTGACAATGAGCAGTTCTTC. This encodes CASSFSGLADNEQFF.

V and J are TRBV28 and TRBJ1-2; unclear D gene. Trimming took 7 bases from V and 4 from J, leaving 13 bases between them. Germline values: CDR1 MDHEN, CDR2 SYDVKM. There are 13 residues in the CDR3. CDR3 sequence reads: CASNLPGLYGYTF. DNA of the CDR3: TGTGCCAGCAACTTACCGGGTCTCTATGGCTACACCTTC.